The 10 T cell receptor beta chains given below trace back to one sample, sequenced in a study of CD8+CD57+ T cells in acquired aplastic anemia. Before being chosen for sequencing, patients had shown CD8+CD57+ cell expansion by flow cytometry. Template material for TCR beta VDJ and CDR3 profiling consisted of genomic DNA. TCRdb processed the reads anew with MiXCR; each CDR3 protein has one entry. The sample consists of about 180,000 distinct CDR3 sequences, roughly 48% of them appearing once. The specimen was sorted CD4+, CD8+, or CD8+CD57+ T cells (not recorded which) from PBMCs. These receptors were obtained from a human donor with aplastic anemia.

The chain couples TRBV5-1 to TRBJ1-1; tentative D call: TRBD1 (6 bases). This CDR3 is built from 15 residues. Between the trimmed V and J ends, which lost 2 bases and 4 bases, there was a span of 15 bases. Per the germline V gene, CDR1 is SGHRS and CDR2 is YFSETQ. The CDR3 here is CASSFLPGGFTEAFF. DNA for the CDR3: TGCGCCAGCAGCTTTTTGCCCGGGGGCTTCACTGAAGCTTTCTTT. Based on the CDR3 plus reference TRBV5-1 and TRBJ1-1, the full variable domain is KAGVTQTPRYLIKTRGQQVTLSCSPISGHRSVSWYQQTPGQGLQFLFEYFSETQRNKGNFPGRFSGRQFSNSRSEMNVSTLELGDSALYLCASSFLPGGFTEAFFGQGTRLTVV.

This clonotype was observed a single time. A much larger clone sits a single nucleotide away, making a read error possible. V and J are TRBV11-1 and TRBJ2-6; D perhaps matches TRBD1 (5 bases). The CDR3 contains 16 residues. Germline V gene sequence: CDR1 SGHAT, CDR2 FQDESV (reference sequence). CDR3: CASSFFGRSGADVLTF. The CDR3 bases are TGTGCCAGCAGCTTTTTTGGACGCTCTGGGGCCGACGTCCTGACTTTC.

This clonotype was detected ten times or more. The chain employs TRBV7-9 and TRBJ2-1; tentative D call: TRBD1 (6 bases). Germline CDR1 and CDR2: SEHNR and FQNEAQ (reference sequence). CDR3 length: 13 amino acids. The germline V and J ends were trimmed by 7 bases and 4 bases, with 11 bases remaining between them. This chain's CDR3 is CASKEGVYNEQFF. The CDR3 nucleotides read TGTGCCAGCAAAGAGGGGGTTTACAATGAGCAGTTCTTC.

In its sample, this clonotype was seen a few times. The CDR3 sequence: CASSFPTGGSGNTIYF. CDR3 coding DNA: TGTGCCAGCAGCTTTCCGACAGGGGGCTCTGGAAACACCATATATTTT. This chain uses TRBV11-2 with TRBJ1-3, with TRBD1 matching over 9 bases. J lost 0 bases, V lost 3 bases, and 3 bases had no gene match. The CDR3 is 16 residues long. Per the germline V gene, CDR1 is SGHAT and CDR2 is FQNNGV.

The gene calls are TRBV29-1 and TRBJ2-3; 8 bases are a match to TRBD2. Germline V gene sequence: CDR1 SQVTM, CDR2 ANQGSEA. The CDR3 has 14 residues. Trimming removed 7 bases from V and 2 bases from J; junction bases left unmatched: 8. CDR3 nucleotide sequence: TGCAGCGCTATAGGACTAGCAATCACAGATACGCAGTATTTT. Translated, it gives CSAIGLAITDTQYF.

The CDR3 DNA reads TGTGCCAGCAATAACAGGGGCTACACCTTC. Its protein is CASNNRGYTF. The chain recombines TRBV2 with TRBJ1-2; a weak D match, TRBD1 (5 bases). This CDR3 has 10 residues. V dropped 7 bases and J dropped 8 bases, with 8 bases sitting between them. Germline values: CDR1 SNHLY, CDR2 FYNNEI.

The J gene is TRBJ2-3, the V gene TRBV4-2; TRBD2 matches at 7 bases. V lost 4 bases, J lost 2 bases, and 6 bases stayed unmatched. This CDR3 is 15 amino acids long. Looked up from germline, CDR1 is LGHNA and CDR2 is YNFKEQ. The CDR3 DNA reads as TGTGCCAGCAGCCCCTCTAGCGGACCCACAGATACGCAGTATTTT. Residues: CASSPSSGPTDTQYF.

The genes are TRBV7-9 and TRBJ1-1, with D uncertain. The V gene lost 6 bases and the J gene lost 2 bases, with 10 bases spanning the gap. Per germline, CDR1 SEHNR and CDR2 FQNEAQ (reference sequence). The CDR3 extends over 13 amino acids. The CDR3 here is CASRYSSNTEAFF. The CDR3 DNA sequence: TGTGCCAGCAGATATTCAAGTAACACTGAAGCTTTCTTT.

The chain carries TRBV6-5 and TRBJ1-1, with D possibly TRBD1 on 6 matching bases. Germline-derived CDR1 and CDR2 are MNHEY and SVGAGI. Trimming left V 7 bases short and J 6 bases short, with 15 bases between. The length of the CDR3 is 13 residues. The CDR3 coding sequence is TGTGCCAGCAATTATGACAGGCTCCCTGAAGCTTTCTTT. This sequence encodes CASNYDRLPEAFF.

This clonotype was seen many times. This rearrangement joins TRBV19 to TRBJ1-5; 7 bases agree with TRBD1. This CDR3 comprises 17 residues. Trimming took 3 bases from V and 0 from J; bases not matched to a gene: 8. Germline values: CDR1 LNHDA, CDR2 SQIVND (reference sequence). CDR3 nucleotide sequence: TGTGCCAGTAGTATTGGACCACAGGGGCCTAGCAATCAGCCCCAGCATTTT. It codes for CASSIGPQGPSNQPQHF.